This note documents a single T cell receptor (beta chain) sequence. The junction differs from germline at one of its ends, possibly a read error. The germline V gene has CDR1 MNHNS and CDR2 SASEGT. This CDR3 spans 14 amino acids. Generated by immunoSEQ multiplex PCR, the TCRdb table keeps only in-frame clones and is missing some. The repertoire holds 80,000 or so clones, with 90% as singletons. This record comes from a study of OX40 agonist ivuxolimab in advanced cancers. Study-wide context: Patients received the agonistic anti-OX40 (CD134) antibody ivuxolimab.

Sampled blood was obtained at baseline, cycle 4 day 1, and cycle 7 day 1. The clonotype originates from an adult with an advanced solid tumor such as melanoma, head and neck, liver or kidney cancer. Sequences were derived from CD4+ or CD8+ T cells sorted from blood, sampled in a trial of the OX40 agonist ivuxolimab. The gene calls are TRBV6-1 and TRBJ2-3; unclear D gene. The CDR3 reads CASSSPMATHTQYF. In nucleotides, the CDR3 is TGTGCCAGCAGTTCCCCGATGGCCACACATACGCAGTATTTT.